The rows below give T cell receptor beta chains drawn from one sample of a study of control samples from healthy donors and cancer patients. Using immunoSEQ multiplex PCR, the repertoire was profiled, and TCRdb retains in-frame clones only, with some absent. The sample shows over 110,000 clones, 80% to 95% of them seen only once. Sequences were obtained from blood. Receptors were obtained from a man aged 30 to 39 in good health. The CDR3 runs from the conserved cysteine through the conserved F or W. A D gene is named only where the DNA matches it firmly. Only some rows state a clone size, as once, few, many or a class for expanded clones.

cdr3_aa cdr3_nt d_call j_call v_call clone_size
CASSPIKLTGGTEAFF TGTGCCAGCTCACCAATAAAATTGACAGGGGGCACTGAAGCTTTCTTT TRBD1 TRBJ1-1 TRBV18 -
CASSEGGGSNQPQHF TGTGCCAGCTCTGAGGGGGGGGGCAGCAATCAGCCCCAGCATTTT - TRBJ1-5 TRBV18 -
CASSSGITSTDTQYF TGTGCCAGCAGTTCCGGCATAACTAGCACAGATACGCAGTATTTT - TRBJ2-3 TRBV27 -
CASSLARAGSVAFF TGTGCCAGCAGCTTAGCCAGGGCTGGGTCTGTAGCTTTCTTT - TRBJ1-1 TRBV7-2 -
CASRYRDRNSPLHF TGTGCCAGCCGATACAGGGATAGGAATTCACCCCTCCACTTT - TRBJ1-6 TRBV2 -
CASSQAFFGSRRTAKKTDTQYF TGTGCCAGCAGCCAAGCATTTTTTGGCTCAAGGAGGACAGCAAAGAAAACAGATACGCAGTATTTT - TRBJ2-3 TRBV3-1/TRBV3-2 -
CASSTPRGQPQHF TGTGCCAGCAGTACCCCTCGCGGTCAGCCCCAGCATTTT - TRBJ1-5 TRBV6-2/TRBV6-3 -
CASSIGDRGYEQYF TGTGCCAGCAGCATAGGGGACAGGGGTTACGAGCAGTACTTC TRBD1 TRBJ2-7 TRBV9 -
CASSYRGYTEAFF TGTGCCAGCAGCTACAGGGGGTACACTGAAGCTTTCTTT TRBD1 TRBJ1-1 TRBV12-3/TRBV12-4 -
CAWSVRGGVAFF TGTGCCTGGAGTGTACGAGGAGGGGTAGCTTTCTTT - TRBJ1-1 TRBV30 -
CASSFSGSYNEQFF TGTGCCAGCAGCTTCAGCGGTTCCTACAATGAGCAGTTCTTC - TRBJ2-1 TRBV7-2 -
CASSWGRGFPYEQYF TGTGCCAGCAGTTGGGGCAGGGGGTTCCCCTACGAGCAGTACTTC TRBD1 TRBJ2-7 TRBV28 -
CARKPTGSGNTIYF TGTGCCAGAAAACCGACAGGGAGTGGAAACACCATATATTTT TRBD1 TRBJ1-3 TRBV2 -
CASSQDRGTPSYEQYF TGCGCCAGCAGCCAAGATCGTGGGACGCCCTCCTACGAGCAGTACTTC - TRBJ2-7 TRBV4-3 medium-sized
CASSEAGPTEAFF TGTGCCAGCAGTGAAGCAGGTCCCACTGAAGCTTTCTTT - TRBJ1-1 TRBV2 once
CASSGGPGQGNEKLFF TGTGCCAGCAGCGGAGGCCCGGGACAGGGTAATGAAAAACTGTTTTTT TRBD1 TRBJ1-4 TRBV7-9 -
CASSGKRRQPQHF TGTGCCAGCAGTGGGAAGAGAAGGCAGCCCCAGCATTTT - TRBJ1-5 TRBV2 -
CASSQTGGNYGYTF TGCGCCAGCAGTCAAACAGGGGGCAACTATGGCTACACCTTC TRBD1 TRBJ1-2 TRBV4-1 -
CASSQPDREGEKLFF TGCGCCAGCAGCCAACCGGACAGGGAAGGAGAAAAACTGTTTTTT TRBD1 TRBJ1-4 TRBV4-1 -
CASSFSVNTIYF TGTGCCAGCAGTTTTAGTGTCAACACCATATATTTT - TRBJ1-3 TRBV28 -
CASSYLIGTSGMSTGELFF TGTGCCAGCAGTTACCTAATCGGGACTAGCGGGATGAGCACCGGGGAGCTGTTTTTT TRBD2 TRBJ2-2 TRBV6-2/TRBV6-3 -
CASSLGGLNEQFF TGTGCCAGCAGCTTGGGAGGACTCAATGAGCAGTTCTTC - TRBJ2-1 TRBV5-4 -
CSARQFYGYTF TGCAGTGCTAGACAGTTCTATGGCTACACCTTC - TRBJ1-2 TRBV20-1 -
CASSSKSSGTGVREKLFF TGTGCCAGTAGTTCCAAGAGCTCAGGGACAGGGGTACGGGAAAAACTGTTTTTT TRBD1 TRBJ1-4 TRBV19 -
CASSSNRGSEQYF TGTGCCAGCAGTTCAAATCGAGGCTCCGAGCAGTACTTC - TRBJ2-7 TRBV6-6 -
CASSYPGQGGNWAFF TGTGCCAGCAGTTACCCCGGACAGGGTGGAAATTGGGCTTTCTTT TRBD1 TRBJ1-1 TRBV6-6 -
CATSSTDNQPQHF TGTGCCACCAGCAGTACAGATAATCAGCCCCAGCATTTT - TRBJ1-5 TRBV15 -
CASSYPIGQAQNTEAFF TGTGCCAGCAGTTACCCTATCGGACAGGCTCAGAACACTGAAGCTTTCTTT TRBD1 TRBJ1-1 TRBV6-2/TRBV6-3 once
CASSRQGDNYGYTF TGTGCCAGCAGCCGACAGGGGGATAACTATGGCTACACCTTC TRBD1 TRBJ1-2 TRBV2 -
CASSPQAPSSYEQYF TGTGCCAGCAGCCCCCAAGCCCCAAGCTCCTACGAGCAGTACTTC - TRBJ2-7 TRBV5-5 -
CASSPYHRLAEHSYNEQFF TGTGCCAGCAGCCCCTATCACCGACTAGCGGAGCACTCCTACAATGAGCAGTTCTTC TRBD2 TRBJ2-1 TRBV5-6 -
CASRDHETQYF TGTGCCAGCAGGGATCACGAGACCCAGTACTTC - TRBJ2-5 TRBV28 -
CASSELQGAADTQYF TGTGCCAGCAGTGAATTACAGGGGGCGGCAGATACGCAGTATTTT TRBD1 TRBJ2-3 TRBV6-1 -
CAAFGSDTQYF TGTGCCGCGTTTGGATCAGATACGCAGTATTTT - TRBJ2-3 TRBV28 -
CASSAKTEPRPDEQFF TGTGCCAGCAGTGCCAAAACAGAGCCGCGTCCGGATGAGCAGTTCTTC - TRBJ2-1 TRBV25-1 -
CASSRRTGGRLEQYF TGTGCCAGCAGCCGAAGGACAGGGGGGAGGCTCGAGCAGTACTTC TRBD1 TRBJ2-7 TRBV6-5 -
CASSTNAAADGYTF TGTGCCAGCAGCACCAACGCCGCGGCGGATGGCTACACCTTC - TRBJ1-2 TRBV7-9 -
CASSYSTGGFDEQFF TGTGCCAGCAGTTATAGCACAGGGGGCTTCGATGAGCAGTTCTTC TRBD1 TRBJ2-1 TRBV6-2/TRBV6-3 -
CASSPLGNTEAFF TGTGCCAGCAGTCCCCTTGGGAACACTGAAGCTTTCTTT - TRBJ1-1 TRBV6-5 -
CASSFERASTAFRYEQYF TGTGCCAGCAGTTTCGAGCGGGCTAGCACGGCGTTTCGTTACGAGCAGTACTTC - TRBJ2-7 TRBV6-2/TRBV6-3 -
CASSGTGANYGELFF TGTGCCAGCAGCGGTACAGGGGCTAATTACGGGGAGCTGTTTTTT TRBD1 TRBJ2-2 TRBV11-2 -
CASSLPQQGSYEQYF TGTGCCAGCAGTCTCCCGCAACAGGGCTCCTACGAGCAGTACTTC - TRBJ2-7 TRBV28 once
CAWSVGGSTDTQYF TGTGCCTGGAGTGTTGGGGGGTCTACAGATACGCAGTATTTT - TRBJ2-3 TRBV30 -
CASRLAKDGGYEQYF TGTGCAAGTCGCTTAGCTAAGGACGGAGGCTACGAGCAGTACTTC - TRBJ2-7 TRBV12-2 -
CASSELKQTGHGQFF TGTGCCAGCAGTGAATTGAAGCAAACAGGGCACGGGCAGTTCTTC - TRBJ2-1 TRBV25-1 -
CASSLGGHTGELFF TGTGCCAGCAGCTTAGGGGGGCACACCGGGGAGCTGTTTTTT - TRBJ2-2 TRBV7-9 -
CSANTGTGTYEQYF TGCAGCGCTAATACCGGGACCGGTACCTACGAGCAGTACTTC - TRBJ2-7 TRBV29-1 -
CASSLDSYNEQFF TGTGCCAGCAGCTTAGACAGCTACAATGAGCAGTTCTTC - TRBJ2-1 TRBV11-3 -
CASSSLVGGTSGPNEQFF TGTGCCAGCAGTTCTTTGGTGGGCGGGACTAGCGGACCAAATGAGCAGTTCTTC TRBD2 TRBJ2-1 TRBV27 -
CASSVGMGAYNEQFF TGTGCCAGCAGCGTAGGAATGGGAGCTTACAATGAGCAGTTCTTC - TRBJ2-1 TRBV9 -
CASSLARSYEQYF TGTGCCAGCAGCTTAGCCAGGTCCTACGAGCAGTACTTC - TRBJ2-7 TRBV7-9 -
CASSQGDRRSYEQYF TGCGCCAGCAGCCAAGGAGACAGGCGCTCCTACGAGCAGTACTTC - TRBJ2-7 TRBV4-1 -
CASRTAFYNEQFF TGTGCCAGCCGGACAGCATTCTACAATGAGCAGTTCTTC - TRBJ2-1 TRBV2 medium-sized
CASSFAGGDGYTF TGTGCCAGCAGCTTTGCGGGAGGCGATGGCTACACCTTC - TRBJ1-2 TRBV5-6 -
CASSFLSSGRPTTRNEQFF TGTGCCAGCAGTTTCCTTTCCAGCGGGCGGCCCACTACCCGCAATGAGCAGTTCTTC - TRBJ2-1 TRBV28 -